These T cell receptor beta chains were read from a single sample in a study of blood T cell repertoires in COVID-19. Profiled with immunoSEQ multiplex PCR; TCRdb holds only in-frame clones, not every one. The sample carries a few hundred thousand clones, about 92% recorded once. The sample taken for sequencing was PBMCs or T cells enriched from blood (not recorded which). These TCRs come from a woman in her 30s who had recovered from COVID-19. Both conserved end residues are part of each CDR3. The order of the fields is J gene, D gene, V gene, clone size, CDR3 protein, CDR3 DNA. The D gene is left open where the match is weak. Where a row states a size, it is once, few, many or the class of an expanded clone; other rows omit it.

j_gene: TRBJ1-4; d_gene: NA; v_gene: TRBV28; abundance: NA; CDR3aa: CASRTRRGNEKLFF; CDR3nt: TGTGCCAGCAGAACCCGCCGGGGTAATGAAAAACTGTTTTTT
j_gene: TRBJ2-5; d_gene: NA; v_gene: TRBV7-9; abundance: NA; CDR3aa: CASSLVRETQYF; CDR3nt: TGTGCCAGCAGCTTAGTTCGGGAGACCCAGTACTTC
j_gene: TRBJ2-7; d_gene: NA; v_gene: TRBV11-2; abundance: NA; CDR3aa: CASSQPGGRTGYEQYF; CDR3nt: TGTGCCAGCAGCCAACCCGGCGGGCGCACGGGCTACGAGCAGTACTTC
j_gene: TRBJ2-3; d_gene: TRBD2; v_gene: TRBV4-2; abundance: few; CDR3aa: CASSQEIAGGVDTQYF; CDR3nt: TGTGCCAGCAGCCAAGAAATAGCGGGGGGCGTGGATACGCAGTATTTT
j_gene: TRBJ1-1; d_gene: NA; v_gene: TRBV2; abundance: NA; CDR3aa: CASIIQGNTEAFF; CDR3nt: TGTGCCAGCATTATACAGGGTAACACTGAAGCTTTCTTT
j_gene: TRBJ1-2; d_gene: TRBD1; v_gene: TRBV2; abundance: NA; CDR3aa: CASAQGAGGYTF; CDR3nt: TGTGCCAGCGCCCAGGGGGCGGGAGGCTACACCTTC
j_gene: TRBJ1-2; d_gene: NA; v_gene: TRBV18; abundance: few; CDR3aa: CASSPPEGGGGYTF; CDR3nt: TGTGCCAGCTCACCACCCGAGGGAGGCGGTGGCTACACCTTC
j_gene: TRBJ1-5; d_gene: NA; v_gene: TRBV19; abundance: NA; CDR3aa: CASSDQDNAYSNQPQHF; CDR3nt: TGTGCCAGTAGCGATCAGGACAACGCCTATAGCAATCAGCCCCAGCATTTT
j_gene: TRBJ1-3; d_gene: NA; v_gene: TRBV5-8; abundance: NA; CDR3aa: CASSLRRASGNTIYF; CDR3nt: TGTGCCAGCAGCTTGAGGAGGGCGAGTGGAAACACCATATATTTT
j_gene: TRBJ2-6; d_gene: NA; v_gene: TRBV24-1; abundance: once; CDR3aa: CATSGTPHSSGANVLTF; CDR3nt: TGTGCCACCAGCGGGACTCCCCACTCCTCTGGGGCCAACGTCCTGACTTTC
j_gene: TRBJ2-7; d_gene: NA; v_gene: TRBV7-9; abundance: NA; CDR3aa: CASRGDTEYEQYF; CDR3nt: TGTGCCAGCAGGGGGGACACCGAGTACGAGCAGTACTTC
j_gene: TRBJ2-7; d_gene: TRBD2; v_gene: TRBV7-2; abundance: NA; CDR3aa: CASSSLGRLADSTYEQYF; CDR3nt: TGTGCCAGCAGCTCCTTAGGTCGCCTAGCGGACTCAACCTACGAGCAGTACTTC
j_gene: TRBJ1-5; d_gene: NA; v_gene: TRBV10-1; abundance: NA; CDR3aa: CATLECRVAQPQHF; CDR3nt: TGCGCCACCCTAGAGTGCAGGGTGGCTCAGCCCCAGCATTTT
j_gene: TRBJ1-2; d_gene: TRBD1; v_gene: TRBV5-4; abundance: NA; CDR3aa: CASSLTGENGYTF; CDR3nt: TGTGCCAGCAGCCTGACAGGGGAGAATGGCTACACCTTC
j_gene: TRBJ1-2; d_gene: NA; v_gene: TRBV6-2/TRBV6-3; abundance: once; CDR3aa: CASSSPARVEGYTF; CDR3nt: TGTGCCAGCAGTTCCCCGGCCAGGGTGGAAGGCTACACCTTC
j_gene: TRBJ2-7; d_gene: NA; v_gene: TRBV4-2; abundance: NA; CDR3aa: CASSQGSGNTYEQYF; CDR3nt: TGTGCCAGCAGCCAAGGGTCAGGGAACACTTACGAGCAGTACTTC
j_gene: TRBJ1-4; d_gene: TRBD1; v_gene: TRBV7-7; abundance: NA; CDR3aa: CASRGGATNEKLFF; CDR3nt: TGTGCTAGCAGGGGGGGTGCAACTAATGAAAAACTGTTTTTT
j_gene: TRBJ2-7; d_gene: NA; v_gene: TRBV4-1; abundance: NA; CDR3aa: CASSQDPGLSYEQYF; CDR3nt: TGCGCCAGCAGCCAAGATCCTGGTCTTAGCTACGAGCAGTACTTC